This TCR beta chain appears in the sequencing data of a study of neoadjuvant anti-PD-1 for oral cavity cancer. V was clipped by 4 bases and J by 9 bases; unmatched bases: 2. The length of the CDR3 is 13 residues. Looked up from germline, CDR1 is MGHRA and CDR2 is YSYEKL. For this clone: No antigen is known for it.

Study results and limitations: Treg/Th17 ratio rose with pretreatment blood and fell with post-treatment tumor TCRbeta clonality.

Repertoires were generated with immunoSEQ multiplex PCR, while TCRdb's copy carries only in-frame clones and drops some. The sample lists approximately 42,000 clones; around 79% were seen once. Time point given: after neoadjuvant nivolumab, at surgical resection. This TCR came from a person aged 40 to 85 with oral cavity squamous cell carcinoma. Sequences were derived from PBMCs, sampled after nivolumab (anti-PD-1) treatment. The chain has TRBV4-1 and TRBJ2-1; 11 bases match TRBD2. CDR3 region: CASSLGLAGEQFF. CDR3 nucleotides: TGCGCCAGCAGCCTAGGACTAGCGGGTGAGCAGTTCTTC.